The T cell receptor beta chain described here comes from a study of T cells in Graves' hyperthyroidism and ophthalmopathy. For the study at large: It was at initial diagnosis, before any treatment, that peripheral blood was collected.

Points from the study as a whole: Ophthalmopathy and stable hyperthyroidism were told apart by a 13 V-J model. Most clonotypes that expanded in the thyroid above 0.001 also showed up in blood.

CDR1 and CDR2 (germline): SGHVS, FQNEAQ. Trimming shortened V by 5 bases and J by 2 bases, and 10 bases separated the two germline ends. The CDR3 extends over 13 amino acids. This clonotype was observed at least ten times. Its antigen is unknown. From RNA transcripts, TCR beta CDR3 regions were amplified. Initially, a first-round RT-PCR of the TCR CDR3 employed the HTBI primer set. TCRdb fed the multiplex PCR reads into MiXCR, producing one record per CDR3 protein. The repertoire holds some 350,000 distinct CDR3 sequences, 15% to 20% seen once, with around 3.6% in the top ten. The specimen sequenced was blood. The TCR comes from a woman younger than 35 with Graves' hyperthyroidism. The chain recombines TRBV7-8 with TRBJ2-7, with D perhaps matching TRBD1 or TRBD2 (5 bases each). Written as DNA, the CDR3 is TGTGCCAGCAGCACCGGGGCCGCCTACGAGCAGTACTTC. Translating it yields CASSTGAAYEQYF.